This TCR beta chain is drawn from a study of cytomegalovirus exposure and HLA in healthy donors. Across the study: Earlier sequencing of some 170 million T cells yielded roughly 100 million unique TCR beta sequences.

The PCR made use of 60 Vbeta and 13 Jbeta primers. The protocol was immunoSEQ multiplex PCR, while the TCRdb copy is restricted to in-frame clones and leaves out a portion. The sample lists over 100,000 clones, about 86% seen once, with 4.5% to 6.5% in the top ten. The CDR3 is made up of 15 amino acids. V lost 5 bases to trimming and J lost 0 bases; unmatched junction nucleotides: 3. CDR1 and CDR2 (germline): SEHNR, FQNEAQ (reference sequence). Material: PBMCs. The origin of this receptor is a woman in her thirties in good health and CMV-seronegative. The chain carries TRBV7-9 and TRBJ2-3; 9 bases match TRBD1. The CDR3 here is CASSLQGASTDTQYF. The CDR3 nucleotides are TGTGCCAGCAGCCTACAGGGGGCTAGCACAGATACGCAGTATTTT.